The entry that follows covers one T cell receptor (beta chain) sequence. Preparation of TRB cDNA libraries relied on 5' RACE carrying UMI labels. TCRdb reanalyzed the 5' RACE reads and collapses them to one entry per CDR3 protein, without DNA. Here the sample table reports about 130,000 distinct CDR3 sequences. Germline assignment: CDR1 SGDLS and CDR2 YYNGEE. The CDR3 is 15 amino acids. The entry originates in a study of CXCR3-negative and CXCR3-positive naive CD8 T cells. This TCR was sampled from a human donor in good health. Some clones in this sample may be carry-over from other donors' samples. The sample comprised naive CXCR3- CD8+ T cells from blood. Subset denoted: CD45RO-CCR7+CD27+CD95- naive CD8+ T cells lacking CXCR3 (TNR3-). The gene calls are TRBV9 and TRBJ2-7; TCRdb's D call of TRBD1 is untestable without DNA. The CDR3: CASSVAQGRSYEQYF.